Listed below are T cell receptor beta chains from one sample, sequenced in a study of blood T cell repertoires in COVID-19. Repertoires were generated with immunoSEQ multiplex PCR, while TCRdb's copy carries only in-frame clones and drops some. Of about 120,000 clones listed, 84% are singletons. Sequencing was performed on PBMCs or T cells enriched from blood (not recorded which). The receptors derive from a woman in her twenties or thirties who had recovered from COVID-19. Each CDR3 is given with its conserved first and last residue. The order of the fields is D gene, V gene, clone size, J gene, CDR3 protein, CDR3 DNA. The D gene is left open where the match is weak. Expanded clones get a size class; other rows say once, few or many, or leave the size out.

D gene: -; V gene: TRBV5-4; clone size: -; J gene: TRBJ2-5; CDR3 protein: CASSLGVGASQETQYF; CDR3 DNA: TGTGCCAGCAGCTTGGGGGTGGGAGCCAGCCAAGAGACCCAGTACTTC
D gene: TRBD1; V gene: TRBV2; clone size: -; J gene: TRBJ1-2; CDR3 protein: CATKQGTGYGYTF; CDR3 DNA: TGTGCCACCAAACAGGGGACAGGGTATGGCTACACCTTC
D gene: -; V gene: TRBV27; clone size: few; J gene: TRBJ1-2; CDR3 protein: CASSLLSGLLKGEGGYTF; CDR3 DNA: TGTGCCAGCAGTTTATTATCCGGGCTGCTCAAGGGGGAGGGCGGCTACACCTTC
D gene: -; V gene: TRBV18; clone size: few; J gene: TRBJ1-1; CDR3 protein: CASSPDRKNTEAFF; CDR3 DNA: TGTGCCAGCTCACCGGACAGAAAGAACACTGAAGCTTTCTTT
D gene: -; V gene: TRBV4-1; clone size: -; J gene: TRBJ2-2; CDR3 protein: CASSQEAVGGSNTGELFF; CDR3 DNA: TGCGCCAGCAGCCAAGAGGCTGTCGGAGGGTCGAACACCGGGGAGCTGTTTTTT
D gene: TRBD2; V gene: TRBV10-3; clone size: -; J gene: TRBJ2-3; CDR3 protein: CAIKTSGSKTDTQYF; CDR3 DNA: TGTGCCATCAAAACTAGCGGGAGTAAAACAGATACGCAGTATTTT
D gene: -; V gene: TRBV28; clone size: once; J gene: TRBJ2-1; CDR3 protein: CASSRRTVGSYNEQFF; CDR3 DNA: TGTGCCAGCAGTCGGCGGACAGTTGGTTCCTACAATGAGCAGTTCTTC
D gene: TRBD1; V gene: TRBV7-9; clone size: -; J gene: TRBJ2-1; CDR3 protein: CASSTPGGAGNEQFF; CDR3 DNA: TGTGCCAGCAGCACACCAGGGGGCGCCGGCAATGAGCAGTTCTTC
D gene: -; V gene: TRBV7-2; clone size: -; J gene: TRBJ2-3; CDR3 protein: CASSLTAVTDTQYF; CDR3 DNA: TGTGCCAGCAGCTTAACAGCGGTTACAGATACGCAGTATTTT
D gene: TRBD1; V gene: TRBV28; clone size: -; J gene: TRBJ1-5; CDR3 protein: CASSSPDRGNQPQHF; CDR3 DNA: TGTGCCAGCAGTTCACCCGACAGGGGCAATCAGCCCCAGCATTTT
D gene: -; V gene: TRBV28; clone size: -; J gene: TRBJ1-2; CDR3 protein: CASSSTVYGYTF; CDR3 DNA: TGTGCCAGCAGTTCTACAGTCTATGGCTACACCTTC
D gene: -; V gene: TRBV11-3; clone size: -; J gene: TRBJ2-1; CDR3 protein: CASSLMQGSNEQFF; CDR3 DNA: TGTGCCAGCAGCTTAATGCAGGGTTCCAATGAGCAGTTCTTC
D gene: -; V gene: TRBV5-1; clone size: few; J gene: TRBJ1-4; CDR3 protein: CASSLGKQTAGEKLFF; CDR3 DNA: TGCGCCAGCAGCTTGGGGAAGCAGACCGCAGGTGAAAAACTGTTTTTT
D gene: -; V gene: TRBV5-4; clone size: -; J gene: TRBJ1-2; CDR3 protein: CASSLGGVYGYTF; CDR3 DNA: TGTGCCAGCAGCTTGGGGGGGGTCTATGGCTACACCTTC
D gene: TRBD1; V gene: TRBV30; clone size: few; J gene: TRBJ1-2; CDR3 protein: CAWTQGQVDGYTF; CDR3 DNA: TGTGCCTGGACACAAGGACAGGTTGATGGCTACACCTTC
D gene: TRBD1; V gene: TRBV11-3; clone size: -; J gene: TRBJ2-1; CDR3 protein: CASSSLGQGSYNEQFF; CDR3 DNA: TGTGCCAGCAGCTCCCTGGGACAGGGTTCCTACAATGAGCAGTTCTTC
D gene: TRBD2; V gene: TRBV29-1; clone size: -; J gene: TRBJ2-1; CDR3 protein: CSVEGASGTPLEQFF; CDR3 DNA: TGCAGCGTTGAAGGGGCTAGCGGGACCCCACTGGAGCAGTTCTTC
D gene: TRBD2; V gene: TRBV9; clone size: -; J gene: TRBJ2-1; CDR3 protein: CASSVTSGRDNEQFF; CDR3 DNA: TGTGCCAGCAGCGTTACTAGCGGGAGGGACAATGAGCAGTTCTTC
D gene: -; V gene: TRBV19; clone size: once; J gene: TRBJ1-5; CDR3 protein: CASSISNGINQPQHF; CDR3 DNA: TGTGCCAGTAGTATCAGTAACGGGATCAATCAGCCCCAGCATTTT
D gene: -; V gene: TRBV7-2; clone size: once; J gene: TRBJ2-5; CDR3 protein: CASSLGLVQGQETQYF; CDR3 DNA: TGTGCCAGCAGCTTAGGGTTGGTACAGGGACAAGAGACCCAGTACTTC
D gene: -; V gene: TRBV20-1; clone size: -; J gene: TRBJ1-2; CDR3 protein: CSASATRRHTF; CDR3 DNA: TGCAGTGCTAGTGCTACGAGGCGTCACACCTTC
D gene: TRBD1; V gene: TRBV5-1; clone size: -; J gene: TRBJ1-4; CDR3 protein: CASSRTGVGANEKLFF; CDR3 DNA: TGCGCCAGCAGCAGAACAGGGGTGGGAGCTAATGAAAAACTGTTTTTT
D gene: TRBD1; V gene: TRBV5-1; clone size: -; J gene: TRBJ2-3; CDR3 protein: CASSIGTAADTQYF; CDR3 DNA: TGCGCCAGCAGCATCGGGACAGCGGCAGATACGCAGTATTTT
D gene: -; V gene: TRBV27; clone size: -; J gene: TRBJ1-4; CDR3 protein: CASSSQRGSFEKLFF; CDR3 DNA: TGTGCCAGCAGCTCCCAAAGGGGGTCGTTTGAAAAACTGTTTTTT
D gene: -; V gene: TRBV28; clone size: -; J gene: TRBJ1-2; CDR3 protein: CASSLGQGVGYTF; CDR3 DNA: TGTGCCAGCAGTTTGGGGCAGGGTGTTGGCTACACCTTC
D gene: -; V gene: TRBV14; clone size: once; J gene: TRBJ1-2; CDR3 protein: CASSQDLGAPNYGYTF; CDR3 DNA: TGTGCCAGCAGCCAAGATTTGGGGGCTCCTAACTATGGCTACACCTTC
D gene: TRBD2; V gene: TRBV6-4; clone size: once; J gene: TRBJ2-1; CDR3 protein: CASSWTSAVNEQFF; CDR3 DNA: TGTGCCAGCAGCTGGACTAGCGCAGTCAATGAGCAGTTCTTC
D gene: -; V gene: TRBV5-8; clone size: -; J gene: TRBJ1-6; CDR3 protein: CASPDQTGPGSYNSPLHF; CDR3 DNA: TGTGCCAGCCCCGATCAGACAGGACCTGGGTCCTATAATTCACCCCTCCACTTT
D gene: TRBD2; V gene: TRBV18; clone size: -; J gene: TRBJ2-1; CDR3 protein: CASSPVAGDNEQFF; CDR3 DNA: TGTGCCAGCTCACCGGTAGCGGGAGACAATGAGCAGTTCTTC
D gene: TRBD1; V gene: TRBV27; clone size: -; J gene: TRBJ1-6; CDR3 protein: CASSLFDRANSPLHF; CDR3 DNA: TGTGCCAGCAGTCTCTTCGACAGGGCCAATTCACCCCTCCACTTT
D gene: -; V gene: TRBV19; clone size: once; J gene: TRBJ1-4; CDR3 protein: CASSIVWSGGATNEKLFF; CDR3 DNA: TGTGCCAGTAGTATAGTCTGGAGTGGTGGCGCAACTAATGAAAAACTGTTTTTT
D gene: -; V gene: TRBV11-2; clone size: -; J gene: TRBJ1-3; CDR3 protein: CASSPQSGRGWGNTIYF; CDR3 DNA: TGTGCCAGCAGCCCTCAATCGGGCAGGGGATGGGGAAACACCATATATTTT
D gene: TRBD2; V gene: TRBV19; clone size: -; J gene: TRBJ2-2; CDR3 protein: CASSPSGGYTGELFF; CDR3 DNA: TGTGCCAGTAGTCCTAGCGGGGGGTACACCGGGGAGCTGTTTTTT
D gene: TRBD1; V gene: TRBV5-1; clone size: -; J gene: TRBJ2-1; CDR3 protein: CASSFRQGALGEQFF; CDR3 DNA: TGCGCCAGCAGTTTTCGACAGGGGGCCCTCGGTGAGCAGTTCTTC
D gene: TRBD2; V gene: TRBV3-1/TRBV3-2; clone size: few; J gene: TRBJ2-2; CDR3 protein: CASSHRTSRTGELFF; CDR3 DNA: TGTGCCAGCAGCCATAGGACTAGTCGGACCGGGGAGCTGTTTTTT
D gene: TRBD1; V gene: TRBV28; clone size: -; J gene: TRBJ1-1; CDR3 protein: CATLAWTGDTEAFF; CDR3 DNA: TGTGCCACCTTGGCTTGGACAGGGGACACTGAAGCTTTCTTT
D gene: -; V gene: TRBV18; clone size: -; J gene: TRBJ2-2; CDR3 protein: CASSPLLGANTGELFF; CDR3 DNA: TGTGCCAGCTCACCACTGCTAGGGGCGAACACCGGGGAGCTGTTTTTT
D gene: -; V gene: TRBV4-3; clone size: -; J gene: TRBJ2-5; CDR3 protein: CASSQDTGEGDETQYF; CDR3 DNA: TGCGCCAGCAGCCAAGATACGGGAGAGGGAGACGAGACCCAGTACTTC
D gene: TRBD1; V gene: TRBV7-2; clone size: -; J gene: TRBJ2-2; CDR3 protein: CASSQGQGGVGELFF; CDR3 DNA: TGTGCCAGCAGCCAGGGACAGGGGGGAGTCGGGGAGCTGTTTTTT
D gene: -; V gene: TRBV19; clone size: -; J gene: TRBJ1-1; CDR3 protein: CASKVRRENTEAFF; CDR3 DNA: TGTGCCAGTAAGGTACGCAGGGAGAACACTGAAGCTTTCTTT
D gene: TRBD1; V gene: TRBV5-6; clone size: -; J gene: TRBJ1-6; CDR3 protein: CASSFRTGNNSPLHF; CDR3 DNA: TGTGCCAGCAGCTTTCGGACAGGGAATAATTCACCCCTCCACTTT
D gene: -; V gene: TRBV19; clone size: -; J gene: TRBJ1-5; CDR3 protein: CASSIGYNQPQHF; CDR3 DNA: TGTGCCAGTAGTATAGGCTATAATCAGCCCCAGCATTTT
D gene: TRBD1; V gene: TRBV9; clone size: few; J gene: TRBJ2-3; CDR3 protein: CASSVATSTGGFTDTQYF; CDR3 DNA: TGTGCCAGCAGCGTAGCTACCTCGACAGGGGGATTCACAGATACGCAGTATTTT
D gene: -; V gene: TRBV27; clone size: -; J gene: TRBJ2-5; CDR3 protein: CASSLSRLQETQYF; CDR3 DNA: TGTGCCAGCAGTTTATCGAGATTGCAAGAGACCCAGTACTTC
D gene: TRBD2; V gene: TRBV5-1; clone size: -; J gene: TRBJ2-5; CDR3 protein: CASSTGGANQETQYF; CDR3 DNA: TGCGCCAGCAGCACCGGGGGGGCGAACCAAGAGACCCAGTACTTC
D gene: -; V gene: TRBV4-2; clone size: -; J gene: TRBJ1-1; CDR3 protein: CASSQDRSLSNTEAFF; CDR3 DNA: TGTGCCAGCAGCCAAGATCGGAGTCTGTCGAACACTGAAGCTTTCTTT
D gene: -; V gene: TRBV29-1; clone size: -; J gene: TRBJ1-3; CDR3 protein: CSASYRAGNTIYF; CDR3 DNA: TGCAGCGCAAGCTACAGGGCTGGAAACACCATATATTTT
D gene: -; V gene: TRBV7-2; clone size: once; J gene: TRBJ2-7; CDR3 protein: CASTRKASVSYEQYF; CDR3 DNA: TGTGCCAGCACCCGAAAGGCTAGCGTTTCATACGAGCAGTACTTC
D gene: TRBD2; V gene: TRBV9; clone size: once; J gene: TRBJ2-7; CDR3 protein: CASSPTGTSGRVGGEQYF; CDR3 DNA: TGTGCCAGCAGCCCTACAGGGACTAGCGGGAGAGTCGGAGGCGAGCAGTACTTC
D gene: -; V gene: TRBV19; clone size: -; J gene: TRBJ2-5; CDR3 protein: CASTDGSRETQYF; CDR3 DNA: TGTGCCAGTACCGATGGGAGTAGAGAGACCCAGTACTTC
D gene: TRBD1; V gene: TRBV9; clone size: -; J gene: TRBJ1-2; CDR3 protein: CASSWDSSNYGYTF; CDR3 DNA: TGTGCCAGCAGCTGGGACAGCTCTAACTATGGCTACACCTTC
D gene: -; V gene: TRBV9; clone size: once; J gene: TRBJ1-1; CDR3 protein: CASSPPLGANTEAFF; CDR3 DNA: TGTGCCAGCAGCCCCCCCTTGGGCGCGAACACTGAAGCTTTCTTT
D gene: -; V gene: TRBV7-2; clone size: -; J gene: TRBJ1-1; CDR3 protein: CASSLAGRNTEAFF; CDR3 DNA: TGTGCCAGCAGCCTCGCGGGCCGGAACACTGAAGCTTTCTTT
D gene: -; V gene: TRBV9; clone size: -; J gene: TRBJ2-1; CDR3 protein: CASSVGAGGAYNEQFF; CDR3 DNA: TGTGCCAGCAGCGTAGGGGCCGGCGGGGCCTACAATGAGCAGTTCTTC
D gene: -; V gene: TRBV27; clone size: -; J gene: TRBJ2-7; CDR3 protein: CASGTHRGEQYF; CDR3 DNA: TGTGCCAGCGGCACCCACCGGGGCGAGCAGTACTTC
D gene: -; V gene: TRBV4-2; clone size: few; J gene: TRBJ2-1; CDR3 protein: CASSQEWRISYNEQFF; CDR3 DNA: TGTGCCAGCAGCCAAGAATGGCGGATCTCCTACAATGAGCAGTTCTTC
D gene: TRBD2; V gene: TRBV10-3; clone size: -; J gene: TRBJ2-7; CDR3 protein: CAITTSRGLAGAYEQYF; CDR3 DNA: TGTGCCATCACTACCTCCAGGGGACTAGCGGGAGCCTACGAGCAGTACTTC